What follows are 18 T cell receptor beta chains derived from one specimen sequenced in a study of blood T cell repertoires in COVID-19 (dated by TCRdb to about 2020). Library preparation employed the immunoSEQ multiplex PCR assay. TCRdb holds this immuneACCESS table with in-frame rearrangements only. Some clones are missing; in checked studies, unresolved V genes explain under half, and the rest has no known cause. This sample lists about 53,000 clones; 86% were detected once. Together, the top ten hold under 3.5% of the sample. Sequencing was done on a sample of peripheral blood. Receptors originate from a man aged 80 or over with acute or convalescent COVID-19.

This chain links TRBV14 with TRBJ2-7; D gene unclear. This CDR3 comprises 13 residues. With 0 bases removed from V and 6 bases from J, the gap between germline ends came to 9 bases. The germline CDR1 and CDR2 sequences are SGHDN and FVKESK. In nucleotides, the CDR3 is TGTGCCAGCAGCCAAGAACGGGTAGGCGAGCAGTACTTC. The encoded protein is CASSQERVGEQYF.

This clone showed up just a few times. V usage is TRBV7-9 and J usage is TRBJ2-2; a possible D gene is TRBD2 (5 bases). Deletions cut 5 bases from V and 13 bases from J, with 17 bases between. This CDR3 spans 13 amino acids. Germline CDR1 is SEHNR and CDR2 is FQNEAQ (reference sequence). CDR3 region: CASSQDGPGGLFF. DNA for the CDR3: TGTGCCAGCAGCCAGGATGGGCCTGGAGGGCTGTTTTTT.

CDR3 amino acids: CASNGGGAEDTQYF. Written as DNA, the CDR3 is TGTGCCAGCAATGGCGGGGGGGCGGAAGATACGCAGTATTTT. This chain uses TRBV2 with TRBJ2-3; TRBD2 matches 9 bases. Germline V gene sequence: CDR1 SNHLY, CDR2 FYNNEI. Trimming took 7 bases from V and 5 from J; bases not matched to a gene: 7. CDR3 size: 14 residues.

The chain uses TRBV6-1 and TRBJ1-5; D call uncertain. Germline CDR1 MNHNS, CDR2 SASEGT. This CDR3 is 16 amino acids long. The ends were cut back, 4 bases at V and 1 base at J, with 14 bases in the middle. The CDR3 DNA reads as TGTGCCAGCAGTGCGGCAGCTTTAGCGAGCAATCAGCCCCAGCATTTT. Translated, it gives CASSAAALASNQPQHF.

This chain connects TRBV5-3 to TRBJ2-2; D is possibly TRBD1 (6 bases). TRBV5-3 belongs to the ORF category, with a function that is uncertain. This CDR3 comprises 18 residues. Trimming took off 0 bases at V and 1 base at J, with 16 bases between the two ends. CDR3 region: CARSLEVWGLENTGELFF. CDR3 DNA sequence: TGTGCCAGAAGCTTGGAAGTGTGGGGGCTGGAGAACACCGGGGAGCTGTTTTTT.

The V and J genes are TRBV11-3 and TRBJ1-1; 7 nucleotides line up with TRBD1. Trimming at V came to 5 bases and at J to 1 base, leaving 1 base not matched to a gene. The CDR3 loop spans 13 amino acids. Germline V gives CDR1 SGHNT, CDR2 YENEEA. The CDR3 loop reads CASSRQGNTEAFF. The CDR3 nucleotides are TGTGCCAGCAGCAGACAGGGGAACACTGAAGCTTTCTTT.

V usage is TRBV19 and J usage is TRBJ1-3; TRBD1 matches 9 bases. V shed 8 bases and J 1 base; nucleotides not matched to a gene: 3. Germline CDR1 and CDR2: LNHDA and SQIVND (reference sequence). There are 14 residues in the CDR3. The CDR3 region is CASFDRGSGNTIYF. Written as DNA, the CDR3 is TGTGCCAGTTTCGACAGGGGGTCTGGAAACACCATATATTTT. Supplemented by reference TRBV19 and TRBJ1-3, the full variable domain reads DGGITQSPKYLFRKEGQNVTLSCEQNLNHDAMYWYRQDPGQGLRLIYYSQIVNDFQKGDIAEGYSVSREKKESFPLTVTSAQKNPTAFYLCASFDRGSGNTIYFGEGSWLTVV.

The V call is TRBV6-5, the J call TRBJ2-7, with TRBD1 matching 7 bases. Germline assignment: CDR1 MNHEY and CDR2 SVGAGI. The CDR3 consists of 13 residues. V was clipped by 7 bases and J by 6 bases; unmatched bases: 9. The CDR3 protein is CASILNRQGEQYF. For the CDR3, the DNA is TGTGCCAGCATTCTGAACAGACAGGGCGAGCAGTACTTC.

The chain is built from TRBV6-5 and TRBJ2-7; D remains ambiguous. V dropped 0 bases and J dropped 5 bases, with 11 bases sitting between them. The CDR3 spans 14 residues. Germline V lookup: CDR1 MNHEY, CDR2 SVGAGI. The chain's CDR3 is CASSYSVNSHEQYF. The CDR3 DNA reads as TGTGCCAGCAGTTACTCGGTTAACAGTCACGAGCAGTACTTC.

This clone was detected a few times. This rearrangement joins TRBV12-3 or TRBV12-4 to TRBJ1-1, with D possibly TRBD1 on 5 matching bases. There are 13 residues in the CDR3. V gave up 2 bases and J gave up 7 bases, with 11 bases separating them. DNA for the CDR3: TGTGCCAGCAGTTTAAAGGGACTGAGTGAAGCTTTCTTT. As protein: CASSLKGLSEAFF.

The gene calls are TRBV14 and TRBJ2-5; 10 bases fit TRBD2. Germline trimming cut 3 bases from V and 4 bases from J; bases unmatched to any gene: 11. The germline V gene encodes CDR1 SGHDN and CDR2 FVKESK. The CDR3 contains 17 residues. The CDR3 is CASSHLGSGGASETQYF. The CDR3 nucleotides read TGTGCCAGCAGCCACTTGGGGAGCGGGGGGGCCTCAGAGACCCAGTACTTC.

The chain carries TRBV7-9 and TRBJ2-1; TRBD2 matches at 11 bases. CDR3 length: 18 amino acids. With V trimmed by 4 bases and J by 0 bases, 8 bases remained unmatched. Germline CDR1 and CDR2: SEHNR and FQNEAQ (reference sequence). Here the CDR3 reads CASSSTGTSGNSYNEQFF. CDR3 DNA sequence: TGTGCCAGCAGCTCTACAGGGACTAGCGGTAACTCCTACAATGAGCAGTTCTTC.

The chain couples TRBV6-6 to TRBJ1-6, with TRBD1 as a possible D gene (6 bases). Germline CDR1 MNHNY, CDR2 SVGAGI (reference sequence). The CDR3 sequence is 16 residues long. Trimming stripped 7 bases from V and 7 bases from J, with 20 bases between. The CDR3 is CASTFTSQTGNSPLHF. Written as DNA, the CDR3 is TGTGCCAGCACCTTTACCTCACAAACAGGGAATTCACCCCTCCACTTT.

The V and J genes are TRBV18 and TRBJ2-2, with 10 bases identical to TRBD2. CDR1 and CDR2 (germline): KGHSH, LQKENI. The CDR3 has 15 residues. The trim removed 8 bases at V and 4 bases at J, leaving 7 bases unmatched. The CDR3 is CASALAGASTGELFF. The CDR3 DNA reads TGTGCCAGCGCTCTAGCGGGGGCGTCCACCGGGGAGCTGTTTTTT.

The rearrangement joins TRBV18 to TRBJ2-4, with 7 bases lining up with TRBD1. This CDR3 spans 15 amino acids. Germline V CDR1 and CDR2: KGHSH, LQKENI. After removal of 2 bases from V and 5 bases from J, the junction contained 6 bases not matched to a gene. This CDR3 reads CASSPLLGGQNIQYF. CDR3 in DNA: TGTGCCAGCTCACCATTGTTAGGGGGCCAAAACATTCAGTACTTC. Variable domain in full (rest from reference TRBV18 and TRBJ2-4): NAGVMQNPRHLVRRRGQEARLRCSPMKGHSHVYWYRQLPEEGLKFMVYLQKENIIDESGMPKERFSAEFPKEGPSILRIQQVVRGDSAAYFCASSPLLGGQNIQYFGAGTRLSVL.

The chain combines TRBV24-1 with TRBJ1-1, with D unclear. The CDR3 is 13 amino acids. The ends were cut back, 2 bases at V and 5 bases at J, with 8 bases in the middle. Germline V lookup: CDR1 KGHDR, CDR2 SFDVKD. CDR3 sequence reads: CATSDSRDTEAFF. CDR3 coding DNA: TGTGCCACCAGTGATTCCCGGGATACTGAAGCTTTCTTT.

V is TRBV5-6 and J is TRBJ2-3; weak D call: TRBD1 (5 bases). Germline V gene sequence: CDR1 SGHDT, CDR2 YYEEEE. The CDR3 runs to 15 residues. V was clipped by 0 bases and J by 0 bases, with 8 bases between them. CDR3 coding DNA: TGTGCCAGCAGCTTGGGACAGTTTAGCACAGATACGCAGTATTTT. This translates into CASSLGQFSTDTQYF. Combining the CDR3 with reference TRBV5-6 and TRBJ2-3 gives the whole variable domain DAGVTQSPTHLIKTRGQQVTLRCSPKSGHDTVSWYQQALGQGPQFIFQYYEEEERQRGNFPDRFSGHQFPNYSSELNVNALLLGDSALYLCASSLGQFSTDTQYFGPGTRLTVL.

The gene calls are TRBV5-6 and TRBJ1-5; D gene unclear. Germline loops: CDR1 SGHDT, CDR2 YYEEEE. V was trimmed by 0 bases and J by 7 bases, leaving 17 bases between them. The CDR3 covers 16 residues. DNA for the CDR3: TGTGCCAGCAGCTTGGGAGGGATGCGGGGAGACCAGCCCCAGCATTTT. Translated: CASSLGGMRGDQPQHF. The variable domain in full, completed from reference TRBV5-6 and TRBJ1-5, reads DAGVTQSPTHLIKTRGQQVTLRCSPKSGHDTVSWYQQALGQGPQFIFQYYEEEERQRGNFPDRFSGHQFPNYSSELNVNALLLGDSALYLCASSLGGMRGDQPQHFGDGTRLSIL.